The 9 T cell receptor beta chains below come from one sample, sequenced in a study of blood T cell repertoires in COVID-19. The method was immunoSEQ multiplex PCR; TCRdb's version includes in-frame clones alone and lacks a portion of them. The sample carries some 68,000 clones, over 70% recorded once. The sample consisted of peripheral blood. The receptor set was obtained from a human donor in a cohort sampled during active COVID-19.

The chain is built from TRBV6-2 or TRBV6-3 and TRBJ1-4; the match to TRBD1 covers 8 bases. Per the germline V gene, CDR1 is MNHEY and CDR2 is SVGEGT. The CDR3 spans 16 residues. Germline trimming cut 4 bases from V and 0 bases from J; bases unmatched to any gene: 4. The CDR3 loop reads CASSLGQATTNEKLFF. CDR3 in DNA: TGTGCCAGCAGTTTGGGACAGGCTACAACTAATGAAAAACTGTTTTTT.

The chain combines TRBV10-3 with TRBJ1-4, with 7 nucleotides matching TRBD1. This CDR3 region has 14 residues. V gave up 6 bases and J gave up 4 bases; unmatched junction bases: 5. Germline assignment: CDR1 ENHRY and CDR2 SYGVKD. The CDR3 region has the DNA TGTGCCATCAGACAGGGGACAGTTAATGAAAAACTGTTTTTT. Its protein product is CAIRQGTVNEKLFF.

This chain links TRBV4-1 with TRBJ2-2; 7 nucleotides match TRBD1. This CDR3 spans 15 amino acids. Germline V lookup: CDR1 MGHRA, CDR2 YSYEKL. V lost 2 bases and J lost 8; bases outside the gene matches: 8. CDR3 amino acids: CASSQPTRGKGELFF. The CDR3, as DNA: TGCGCCAGCAGCCAACCTACCAGGGGGAAGGGGGAGCTGTTTTTT.

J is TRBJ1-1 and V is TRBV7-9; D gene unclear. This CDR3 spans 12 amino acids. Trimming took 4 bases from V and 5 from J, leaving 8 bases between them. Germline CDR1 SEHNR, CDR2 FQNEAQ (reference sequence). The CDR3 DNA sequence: TGTGCCAGCAGCTACACCGTGACTGAAGCTTTCTTT. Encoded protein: CASSYTVTEAFF.

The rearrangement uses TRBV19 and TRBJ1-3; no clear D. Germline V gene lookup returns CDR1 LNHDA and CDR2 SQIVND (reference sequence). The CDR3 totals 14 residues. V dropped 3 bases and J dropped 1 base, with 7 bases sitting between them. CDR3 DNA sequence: TGTGCCAGTAGTATCAGGAGGTCTGGAAACACCATATATTTT. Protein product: CASSIRRSGNTIYF.

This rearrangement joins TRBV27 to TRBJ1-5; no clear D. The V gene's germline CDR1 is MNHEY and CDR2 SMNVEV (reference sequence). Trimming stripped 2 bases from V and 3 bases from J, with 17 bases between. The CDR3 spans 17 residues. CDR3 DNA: TGTGCCAGCAGTTTAGGCCCGACGGGTCATCTCAATCAGCCCCAGCATTTT. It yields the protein CASSLGPTGHLNQPQHF.

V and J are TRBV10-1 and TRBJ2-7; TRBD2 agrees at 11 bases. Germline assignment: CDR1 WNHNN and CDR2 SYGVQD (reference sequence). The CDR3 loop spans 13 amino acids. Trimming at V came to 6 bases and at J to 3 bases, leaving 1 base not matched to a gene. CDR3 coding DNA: TGCGCCAGCAGCACTAGCGGGGGCTACGAGCAGTACTTC. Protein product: CASSTSGGYEQYF.

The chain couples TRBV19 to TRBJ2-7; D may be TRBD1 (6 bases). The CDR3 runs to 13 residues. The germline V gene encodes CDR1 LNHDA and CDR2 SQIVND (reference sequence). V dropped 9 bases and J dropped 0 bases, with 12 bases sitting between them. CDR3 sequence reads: CASLGQSSYEQYF. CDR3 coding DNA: TGTGCCAGCCTAGGACAGAGCTCCTACGAGCAGTACTTC. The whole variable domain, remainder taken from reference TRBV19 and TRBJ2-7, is DGGITQSPKYLFRKEGQNVTLSCEQNLNHDAMYWYRQDPGQGLRLIYYSQIVNDFQKGDIAEGYSVSREKKESFPLTVTSAQKNPTAFYLCASLGQSSYEQYFGPGTRLTVT.

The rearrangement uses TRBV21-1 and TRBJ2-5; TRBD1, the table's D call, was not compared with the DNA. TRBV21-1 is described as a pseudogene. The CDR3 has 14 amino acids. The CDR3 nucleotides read TGTGCCAGCAGCAATACGGACACTCAAGAGACCCAGTACTTC. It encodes CASSNTDTQETQYF.